This T cell receptor (beta chain) was identified during a study of cytomegalovirus exposure and HLA in healthy donors. Study in general: In a later analysis, the 110 or so validation repertoires were reported to have used the same platform as the 550 to 850 first-cohort repertoires.

Clones were read by immunoSEQ multiplex PCR, and TCRdb kept only the in-frame ones, dropping some. The sample includes about 130,000 clones, roughly 95% of them seen just once. Findings and caveats of the study: In a later analysis, first-cohort TCR clusters were found to tend to co-occur in the 120 validation repertoires. Reports indicated that the classifier achieved high specificity and sensitivity in diagnosing cytomegalovirus status.

Remarks on this clone: No antigen is known for it.

CDR1 and CDR2 from the germline V gene are MNHEY and SMNVEV (reference sequence). The CDR3 contains 17 residues. V was clipped by 5 bases and J by 1 base, with 18 bases between them. Sample: PBMCs. The chain carries TRBV27 and TRBJ2-1; D is possibly TRBD2 (6 bases). This TCR derives from a man aged 18 to 35 in good health and CMV-seronegative. The CDR3 loop reads CASSPRDFFSSYNEQFF. The CDR3 DNA is TGTGCCAGCAGTCCCCGGGACTTCTTTTCTTCCTACAATGAGCAGTTCTTC.